These 5 T cell receptor beta chains came from one sample sequenced in a study of blood T cell repertoires in COVID-19. This table comes from immunoSEQ multiplex PCR, and its TCRdb copy is limited to in-frame clones, with some not included. The repertoire holds about 120,000 clones, with 82% as singletons. The sequenced sample consisted of peripheral blood. The receptors were gathered from a woman in her 70s with acute or convalescent COVID-19.

In its sample, this clone was seen many times. This rearrangement joins TRBV4-1 to TRBJ1-2; maybe TRBD1 (5 bases). The V and J ends lost 4 bases and 8 bases respectively, with 20 bases between them. The germline CDR1 and CDR2 sequences are MGHRA and YSYEKL. The CDR3 spans 15 residues. As DNA, the CDR3 is TGCGCCAGCAGCCTAGTATTCACAGGAAACACCGGCTACACCTTC. It encodes CASSLVFTGNTGYTF.

This clone was seen once. The chain carries TRBV30 and TRBJ2-7, with a weak D call TRBD1 (5 bases). Germline V CDR1 and CDR2: GTSNPN, SVGIG (reference sequence). Trimming removed 1 base at V and 2 bases at J, with 6 bases between. The length of the CDR3 is 12 residues. The CDR3 coding sequence is TGTGCCTGGAGTGGGGGCCCCTACGAGCAGTACTTC. Protein sequence: CAWSGGPYEQYF.

The rearrangement uses TRBV7-6 and TRBJ2-1; the match to TRBD1 covers 8 bases. V lost 6 bases and J lost 7; bases outside the gene matches: 11. From germline, CDR1 is SGHVS and CDR2 FNYEAQ. There are 15 residues in the CDR3. The CDR3 is CASSRDRGRWNEQFF. The CDR3, as DNA: TGTGCCAGCAGTCGCGACAGGGGCCGGTGGAATGAGCAGTTCTTC.

The rearrangement links TRBV18 to TRBJ2-7; 9 bases line up with TRBD1. J gave up 6 bases and V 2 bases, and 8 bases lay outside the gene matches. Germline CDR1 is KGHSH and CDR2 is LQKENI. This CDR3 is 15 amino acids long. DNA of the CDR3: TGTGCCAGCTCACCATTAGACAGGGGGACGGGCGAGCAGTACTTC. This codes for CASSPLDRGTGEQYF.

V and J are TRBV3-1 (or the pseudogene TRBV3-2) and TRBJ1-4, with D hard to call. CDR3 length equals 16 residues. Germline assignment: CDR1 LGHDT and CDR2 YNNKEL (reference sequence). Trimming cost V 4 bases and J 8 bases, with 20 bases left between them. CDR3: CASSPGARPRREKLFF. The CDR3 DNA follows: TGTGCCAGCAGCCCTGGAGCGAGACCACGTAGGGAAAAACTGTTTTTT.